This T cell receptor beta chain was captured by sequencing in a study of OX40 agonist ivuxolimab in advanced cancers. Study observations and caveats: At doses 0.1 to 3.0 mg/kg, CD4+ and CD8+ clones expanded. The study found that CD8+ T cells averaged more expanded clones than CD4+.

In regard to this clone: The antigen remains unidentified.

Autoimmune disease history or systemic immunosuppression excluded patients. The CDR3 spans 14 residues. The germline gives CDR1 MDHEN, CDR2 SYDVKM. V was clipped by 5 bases and J by 1 base, with 10 bases between them. Assay: immunoSEQ multiplex PCR; the TCRdb copy retains only in-frame clones and omits some. The sample carries fewer than 85,000 clones, more than 80% recorded once. The clonotype was recovered from an adult with an advanced solid tumor such as melanoma, head and neck, liver or kidney cancer. This sample comprised CD4+ or CD8+ T cells sorted from blood, obtained in a trial of the OX40 agonist ivuxolimab. This chain links TRBV28 with TRBJ2-3; D might be TRBD1 (5 bases). As DNA, the CDR3 is TGTGCCAGCAGTGCCAGGGCTGGCACAGATACGCAGTATTTT. It is translated as CASSARAGTDTQYF.